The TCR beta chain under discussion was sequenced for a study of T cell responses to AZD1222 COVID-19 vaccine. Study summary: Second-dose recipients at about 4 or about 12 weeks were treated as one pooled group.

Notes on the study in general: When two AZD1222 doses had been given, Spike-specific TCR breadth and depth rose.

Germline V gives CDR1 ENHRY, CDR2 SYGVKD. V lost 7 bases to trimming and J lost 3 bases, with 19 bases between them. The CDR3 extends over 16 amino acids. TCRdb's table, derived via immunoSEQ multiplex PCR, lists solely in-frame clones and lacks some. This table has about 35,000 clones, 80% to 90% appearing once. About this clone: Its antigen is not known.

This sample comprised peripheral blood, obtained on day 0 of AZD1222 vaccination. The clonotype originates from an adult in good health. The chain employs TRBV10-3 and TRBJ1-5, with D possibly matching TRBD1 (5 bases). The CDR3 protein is CAITPPQGHPNQPQHF. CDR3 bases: TGTGCCATCACCCCCCCCCAGGGTCACCCCAATCAGCCCCAGCATTTT.